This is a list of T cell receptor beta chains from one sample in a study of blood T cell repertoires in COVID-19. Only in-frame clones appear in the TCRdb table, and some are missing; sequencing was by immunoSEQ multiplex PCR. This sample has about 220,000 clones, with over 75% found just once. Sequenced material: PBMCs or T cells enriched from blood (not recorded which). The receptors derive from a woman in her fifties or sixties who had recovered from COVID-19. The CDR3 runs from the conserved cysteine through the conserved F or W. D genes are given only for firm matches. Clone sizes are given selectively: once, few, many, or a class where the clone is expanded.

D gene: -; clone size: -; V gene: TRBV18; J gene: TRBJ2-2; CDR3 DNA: TGTGCCAGCTCACCACCTTCGACCGGGGAGCTGTTTTTT; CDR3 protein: CASSPPSTGELFF
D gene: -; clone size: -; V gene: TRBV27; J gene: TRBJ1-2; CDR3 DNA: TGTGCCAGCAGTACACCCGACAGCTATGGCTACACCTTC; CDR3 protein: CASSTPDSYGYTF
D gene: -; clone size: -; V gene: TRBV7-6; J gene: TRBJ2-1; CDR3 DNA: TGTGCCAGCAGCTTATTAGGCGGGCCCTCAGGTGGGCAGTTCTTC; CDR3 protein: CASSLLGGPSGGQFF
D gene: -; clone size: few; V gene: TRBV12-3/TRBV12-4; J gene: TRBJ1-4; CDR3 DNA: TGTGCCAGCAGTTTGAGAACCAAAAAACTGTTTTTT; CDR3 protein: CASSLRTKKLFF
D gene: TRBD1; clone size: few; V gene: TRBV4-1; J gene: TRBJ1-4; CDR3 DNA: TGCGCCAGCAGCCAAAACACCCAGGGGGTACGGGAAAAACTGTTTTTT; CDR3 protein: CASSQNTQGVREKLFF
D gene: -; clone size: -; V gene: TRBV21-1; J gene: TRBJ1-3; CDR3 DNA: TGTGCCAGCAGCAAAGAGGCCGGGACAGGAAGACCCTGCTCTGGAAACACCATATATTTT; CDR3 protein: CASSKEAGTGRPCSGNTIYF
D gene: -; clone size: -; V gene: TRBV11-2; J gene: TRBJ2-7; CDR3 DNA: TGTGCCAGCAGCAAACAGGGCTCCTACGAGCAGTACTTC; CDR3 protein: CASSKQGSYEQYF
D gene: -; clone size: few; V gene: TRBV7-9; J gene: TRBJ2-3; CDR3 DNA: TGTGCCAGCAGCCGCAGCGGTAACACAGATACGCAGTATTTT; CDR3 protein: CASSRSGNTDTQYF
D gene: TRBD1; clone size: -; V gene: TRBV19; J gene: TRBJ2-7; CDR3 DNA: TGTGCCAGTAGTGCCCAGACAGGGGGCGCCCGCGAGCAGTACTTC; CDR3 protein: CASSAQTGGAREQYF
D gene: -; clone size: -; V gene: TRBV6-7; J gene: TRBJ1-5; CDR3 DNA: TGTGCCAGCAGTTACCCCGGGATTGGTGGCAATCAGCCCCAGCATTTT; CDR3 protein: CASSYPGIGGNQPQHF
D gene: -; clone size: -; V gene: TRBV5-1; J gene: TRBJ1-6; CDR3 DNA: TGCGCCAGCAGCTTGTCCCTACAGAATTCACCCCTCCACTTT; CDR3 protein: CASSLSLQNSPLHF
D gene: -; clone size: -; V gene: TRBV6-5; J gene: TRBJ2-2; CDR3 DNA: TGTGCCAGCAGAGGTTCCGGGGTAAGGACCGGGGAGCTGTTTTTT; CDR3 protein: CASRGSGVRTGELFF
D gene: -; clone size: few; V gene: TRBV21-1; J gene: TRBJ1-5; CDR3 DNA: TGTGCCAGCAGCAAAGCTACAGATTTTAGCAATCAGCCCCAGCATTTT; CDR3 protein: CASSKATDFSNQPQHF
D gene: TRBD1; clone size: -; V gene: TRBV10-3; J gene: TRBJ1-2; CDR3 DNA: TGTGCCATCAGTGGGACAGGGGACGGCTACACCTTC; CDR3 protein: CAISGTGDGYTF
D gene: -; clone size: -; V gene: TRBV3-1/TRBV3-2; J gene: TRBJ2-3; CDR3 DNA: TGTGCCAGCAGCCAAGGCGGCACAGATACGCAGTATTTT; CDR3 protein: CASSQGGTDTQYF